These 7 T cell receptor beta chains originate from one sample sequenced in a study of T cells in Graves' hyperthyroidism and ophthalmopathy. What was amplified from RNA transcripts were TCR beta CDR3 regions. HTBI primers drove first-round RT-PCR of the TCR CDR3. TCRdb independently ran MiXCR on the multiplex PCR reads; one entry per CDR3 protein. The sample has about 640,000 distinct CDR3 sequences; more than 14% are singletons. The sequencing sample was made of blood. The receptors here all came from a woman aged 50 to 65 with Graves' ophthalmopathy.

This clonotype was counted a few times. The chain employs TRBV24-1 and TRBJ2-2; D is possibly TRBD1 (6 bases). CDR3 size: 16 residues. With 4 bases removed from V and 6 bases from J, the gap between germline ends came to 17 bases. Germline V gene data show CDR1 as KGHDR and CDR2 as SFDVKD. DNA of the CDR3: TGTGCCACCAGTGAATCCGGGACACTCCTTTCCGGGGAGCTGTTTTTT. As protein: CATSESGTLLSGELFF.

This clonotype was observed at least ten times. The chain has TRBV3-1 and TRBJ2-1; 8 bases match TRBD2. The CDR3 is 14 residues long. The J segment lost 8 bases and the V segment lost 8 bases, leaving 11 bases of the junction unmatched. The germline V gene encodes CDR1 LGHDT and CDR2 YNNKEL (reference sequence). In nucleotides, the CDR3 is TGTGCCAGCGTCCTCCGGGAGGGCCGCGATGAGCAGTTCTTC. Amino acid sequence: CASVLREGRDEQFF.

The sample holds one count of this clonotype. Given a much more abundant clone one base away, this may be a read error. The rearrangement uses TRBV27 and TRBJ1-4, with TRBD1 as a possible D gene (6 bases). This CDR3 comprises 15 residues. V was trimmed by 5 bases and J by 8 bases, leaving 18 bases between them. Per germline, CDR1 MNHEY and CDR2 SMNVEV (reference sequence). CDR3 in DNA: TGTGCCAGCAGTGATTGGGGCAGGGGAGGAGAAAAACTGTTTTTT. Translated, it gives CASSDWGRGGEKLFF.

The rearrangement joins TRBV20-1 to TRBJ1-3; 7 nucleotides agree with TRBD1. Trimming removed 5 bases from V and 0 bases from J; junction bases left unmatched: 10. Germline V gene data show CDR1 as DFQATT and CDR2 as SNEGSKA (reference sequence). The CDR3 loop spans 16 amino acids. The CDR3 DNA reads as TGCAGTGCTCGCCTCCCGGGGACAGCCTCTGGAAACACCATATATTTT. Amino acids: CSARLPGTASGNTIYF.

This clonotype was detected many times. CDR3 sequence: CASSSSIGQRNTGELFF. For the CDR3, the DNA is TGTGCCAGCAGCTCGTCCATCGGACAGAGGAACACCGGGGAGCTGTTTTTT. The rearrangement joins TRBV7-9 to TRBJ2-2; D may be TRBD1 (6 bases). V lost 4 bases, J lost 1 base, and 16 bases lay in between. The CDR3 extends over 17 amino acids. From germline, CDR1 is SEHNR and CDR2 FQNEAQ (reference sequence).

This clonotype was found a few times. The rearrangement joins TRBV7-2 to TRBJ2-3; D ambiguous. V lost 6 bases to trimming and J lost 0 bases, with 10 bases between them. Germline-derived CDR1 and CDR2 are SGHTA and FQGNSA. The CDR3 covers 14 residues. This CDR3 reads CASRGPISTDTQYF. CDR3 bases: TGTGCCAGCAGGGGCCCAATTAGCACAGATACGCAGTATTTT.

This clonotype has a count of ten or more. As DNA, the CDR3 is TGTGCCAGCAGTTTCATCAGGGCGGCTGGGGCCAACGTCCTGACTTTC. Its translation is CASSFIRAAGANVLTF. V and J are TRBV28 and TRBJ2-6; D may be TRBD1 (5 bases). Germline CDR1 MDHEN, CDR2 SYDVKM. V shed 3 bases and J shed 2 bases, with 11 bases lying between them. The CDR3 has 16 amino acids. The full variable domain, its missing parts supplied by reference TRBV28 and TRBJ2-6, is DVKVTQSSRYLVKRTGEKVFLECVQDMDHENMFWYRQDPGLGLRLIYFSYDVKMKEKGDIPEGYSVSREKKERFSLILESASTNQTSMYLCASSFIRAAGANVLTFGAGSRLTVL.